What follows are 7 T cell receptor beta chains derived from one specimen sequenced in a study of shared T cell receptors in the human thymus. Clones were read by immunoSEQ multiplex PCR, and TCRdb kept only the in-frame ones, dropping some. This sample yields about 380,000 clones, of which just under 95% are seen a single time; about 0.02% belongs to the top ten. Specimen: thymocytes. These receptors were taken from a human donor.

In its sample, this clone was seen once. V and J are TRBV4-3 and TRBJ2-1; no firm D call. The CDR3 has 13 residues. Germline V CDR1 and CDR2: LGHNA, YSLEER. The ends were cut back, 0 bases at V and 12 bases at J, with 12 bases in the middle. CDR3 nucleotides: TGCGCCAGCAGCCAAGATCGTCACTTAGGGCAGTTCTTC. Residues: CASSQDRHLGQFF.

The J gene is TRBJ2-5, the V gene TRBV7-6; D remains unclear. This CDR3 is built from 12 residues. Trimming removed 5 bases from V and 4 bases from J, with 8 bases in between. The germline gives CDR1 SGHVS, CDR2 FNYEAQ. The CDR3 nucleotides read TGTGCCAGCAGCCGCCCTCTAGAGACCCAGTACTTC. Translating it yields CASSRPLETQYF. The variable domain in full, with the rest retrieved from reference TRBV7-6 and TRBJ2-5, is GAGVSQSPRYKVTKRGQDVALRCDPISGHVSLYWYRQALGQGPEFLTYFNYEAQQDKSGLPNDRFSAERPEGSISTLTIQRTEQRDSAMYRCASSRPLETQYFGPGTRLLVL.

J is TRBJ2-5 and V is TRBV7-9; TRBD1 might be the D (5 bases). The DNA end is more similar to TRBJ2-7, so the J call may be wrong. The length of the CDR3 is 14 residues. Looked up from germline, CDR1 is SEHNR and CDR2 is FQNEAQ (reference sequence). The CDR3, as DNA: TGTGCCAGCACCTCCCGACAGAATACCTACGAGCAGTACTTC. Protein sequence: CASTSRQNTYEQYF.

The chain couples TRBV4-3 to TRBJ2-1, with TRBD2 matching 7 bases. V trimming: 0 bases; J trimming: 7 bases; junction bases outside the gene matches: 3. The germline V gene encodes CDR1 LGHNA and CDR2 YSLEER. The CDR3 is 14 amino acids. CDR3 amino acids: CASSQDLGGNEQFF. The CDR3 DNA is TGCGCCAGCAGCCAAGATTTGGGGGGGAATGAGCAGTTCTTC.

The rearrangement uses TRBV27 and TRBJ2-5; no definite D call. Trimming removed 3 bases at V and 4 bases at J, with 9 bases between. From germline, CDR1 is MNHEY and CDR2 SMNVEV (reference sequence). CDR3 length: 13 amino acids. The CDR3 reads CASSFIWGETQYF. For the CDR3, the DNA is TGTGCCAGCAGTTTTATTTGGGGAGAGACCCAGTACTTC.

As regards this clone: The same CDR3 can be traced to other DNA sequences in this sample. V gene TRBV18 combines with J gene TRBJ1-1; D may be TRBD1 (5 bases). Germline V gene sequence: CDR1 KGHSH, CDR2 LQKENI. This CDR3 spans 14 amino acids. V shed 3 bases and J shed 0 bases, with 8 bases lying between them. In DNA, the CDR3 is TGTGCCAGCTCACCTAGACAGTTGAACACTGAAGCTTTCTTT. Its translation: CASSPRQLNTEAFF.

The chain employs TRBV28 and TRBJ2-1; the D gene is possibly TRBD2 (6 bases). V was pared by 8 bases and J by 2 bases, with 10 bases between. CDR3 size: 13 residues. CDR1 is MDHEN and CDR2 is SYDVKM in the germline V gene. Written as DNA, the CDR3 is TGTGCCAGCGGGGGGAGAGCCTACAATGAGCAGTTCTTC. Residues: CASGGRAYNEQFF.